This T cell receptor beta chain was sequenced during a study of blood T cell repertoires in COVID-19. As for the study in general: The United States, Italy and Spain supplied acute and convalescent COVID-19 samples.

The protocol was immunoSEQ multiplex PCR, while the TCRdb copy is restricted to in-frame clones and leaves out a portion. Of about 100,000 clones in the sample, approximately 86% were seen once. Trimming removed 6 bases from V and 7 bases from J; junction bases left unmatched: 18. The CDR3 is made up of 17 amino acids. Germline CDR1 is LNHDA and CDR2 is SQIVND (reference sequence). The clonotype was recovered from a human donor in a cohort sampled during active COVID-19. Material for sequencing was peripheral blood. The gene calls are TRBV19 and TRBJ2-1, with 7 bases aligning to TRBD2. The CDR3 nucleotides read TGTGCCAGTAGCCTTCTACTAGGCGGGAGTTCACGGAATGAGCAGTTCTTC. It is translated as CASSLLLGGSSRNEQFF.